These 12 T cell receptor beta chains were all obtained from the same sample, sequenced in a study of cytomegalovirus exposure and HLA in healthy donors. The PCR ran on 60 Vbeta and 13 Jbeta primers. Clones were read by immunoSEQ multiplex PCR, and TCRdb kept only the in-frame ones, dropping some. The sample consists of more than 85,000 clones, roughly a tenth of them appearing once. The material sequenced was PBMCs. These TCRs come from a man in his forties or fifties in good health and CMV-seropositive.

This sequence joins TRBV27 and TRBJ2-7, with D possibly TRBD1 on 6 matching bases. Germline CDR1 is MNHEY and CDR2 is SMNVEV (reference sequence). The CDR3 sequence is 19 residues long. The ends were cut back, 2 bases at V and 4 bases at J, with 27 bases in the middle. The CDR3 here is CASSLIGRGVTRKRYEQYF. CDR3 DNA sequence: TGTGCCAGCAGTTTAATCGGCAGGGGAGTAACCCGCAAGAGGTACGAGCAGTACTTC.

A few counts support this clone. The J gene is TRBJ2-1, the V gene TRBV29-1, with TRBD2 matching 8 bases. V dropped 7 bases and J dropped 14; count of bases not matched to a gene: 16. CDR3 size: 13 residues. CDR1 and CDR2 (germline): SQVTM, ANQGSEA. CDR3 nucleotide sequence: TGCAGCGGGTTTTCGGGGTTTAAGCGGGAGAAGTTCTTC. This gives the protein CSGFSGFKREKFF.

The chain couples TRBV15 to TRBJ1-4; 8 bases are a match to TRBD1. This CDR3 contains 16 residues. CDR1 is LNHNV, CDR2 YYDKDF, per germline (reference sequence). The junction had 9 bases not matched to a gene; V was cut back by 4 bases and J by 5 bases. As DNA, the CDR3 is TGTGCCACCAGCACGCTAACACAGGGGGGGAATGAAAAACTGTTTTTT. Amino acids: CATSTLTQGGNEKLFF.

This clone was observed a few times. The gene calls are TRBV5-1 and TRBJ2-5; 7 nucleotides match TRBD1. V shed 0 bases, J shed 5 bases, and the junction held 4 bases outside the gene matches. This CDR3 region has 14 residues. The germline gives CDR1 SGHRS, CDR2 YFSETQ. The CDR3 loop reads CASSLEGADETQYF. As DNA, the CDR3 is TGCGCCAGCAGCTTGGAGGGGGCAGATGAGACCCAGTACTTC.

J is TRBJ2-5 and V is TRBV4-1, with 9 bases fitting TRBD2. Trimming removed 2 bases from V and 5 bases from J; junction bases left unmatched: 12. Germline V CDR1 and CDR2: MGHRA, YSYEKL. This CDR3 has 17 residues. In DNA form, the CDR3 reads TGCGCCAGCAGCCAACTTATCGCGCGGGAGGGCCGGGAGACCCAGTACTTC. It translates to CASSQLIAREGRETQYF.

This sequence joins TRBV19 and TRBJ1-3; no reliable D call. Looked up from germline, CDR1 is LNHDA and CDR2 is SQIVND (reference sequence). Trimming removed 5 bases from V and 4 bases from J, with 15 bases in between. The CDR3 loop spans 15 amino acids. The CDR3 sequence: CASSQYRETGNTIYF. The DNA of the CDR3 is TGTGCCAGTAGTCAATACCGGGAAACAGGAAACACCATATATTTT.

This clone has only a few counts. The rearrangement joins TRBV29-1 to TRBJ2-5; 8 positions match TRBD2. Germline V gene lookup returns CDR1 SQVTM and CDR2 ANQGSEA. This CDR3 is built from 12 residues. V lost 8 bases, J lost 5 bases, and 7 bases stayed unmatched. CDR3 residues: CSSLAEGETQYF. In DNA, the CDR3 is TGCAGCTCACTAGCGGAGGGGGAGACCCAGTACTTC. The full variable domain, completed using reference TRBV29-1 and TRBJ2-5, is SAVISQKPSRDICQRGTSLTIQCQVDSQVTMMFWYRQQPGQSLTLIATANQGSEATYESGFVIDKFPISRPNLTFSTLTVSNMSPEDSSIYLCSSLAEGETQYFGPGTRLLVL.

This clone has just a few counts. The rearrangement joins TRBV25-1 to TRBJ2-3, with D possibly TRBD1 on 6 matching bases. The CDR3 is made up of 16 amino acids. The V end lost 5 bases, the J end lost 2 bases, and 17 bases lay between the germline ends. Germline lookup yields CDR1 MGHDK and CDR2 SYGVNS. The CDR3: CASSPTWDTDTDTQYF. The CDR3 DNA is TGTGCCAGCAGTCCAACATGGGACACGGACACAGATACGCAGTATTTT.

There are a few counts of this clone. This likely traces to a read error, being one base from a far larger clone. Other DNA sequences in this specimen translate into the identical CDR3. The chain recombines TRBV5-4 with TRBJ2-1; D not resolved. CDR1 SGHNT and CDR2 YYREEE come from the germline V gene (reference sequence). The V gene lost 6 bases and the J gene lost 2 bases, with 18 bases spanning the gap. This CDR3 comprises 16 residues. The CDR3 protein is CASNPRVLRPYNEQFF. CDR3 bases: TGTGCCAGCAACCCCCGGGTCCTTAGGCCCTACAATGAGCAGTTCTTC.

The CDR3 region has the DNA TGCAGCGTTGAGGAGGCGGCGGGCGTCCGGGAGCAGTACTTC. It is translated as CSVEEAAGVREQYF. The chain has TRBV29-1 and TRBJ2-7; a weak D match, TRBD2 (5 bases). Germline assignment: CDR1 SQVTM and CDR2 ANQGSEA. V lost 3 bases and J 7 bases, leaving 19 bases between the germline ends. This CDR3 has 14 amino acids.

This clone was counted only a few times. The chain recombines TRBV28 with TRBJ1-5, with D unclear. Germline-derived CDR1 and CDR2 are MDHEN and SYDVKM. The ends were cut back, 3 bases at V and 0 bases at J, with 6 bases in the middle. The CDR3 runs 14 residues. The CDR3 here is CASSFRNSNQPQHF. The CDR3 nucleotides read TGTGCCAGCAGTTTTCGTAATAGCAATCAGCCCCAGCATTTT.

This clone came up a few times. The chain combines TRBV11-2 with TRBJ2-1; maybe TRBD2 (5 bases). Germline V gene lookup returns CDR1 SGHAT and CDR2 FQNNGV. Trimming took off 6 bases at V and 6 bases at J, with 18 bases between the two ends. The CDR3 covers 15 residues. The CDR3 loop reads CASSWSSAYANEQFF. CDR3 coding DNA: TGTGCCAGCAGTTGGAGTAGCGCCTATGCCAATGAGCAGTTCTTC.